This record looks at one T cell receptor (beta chain) sequence and its context. Its specificity is not known. The entry originates in a study of type 1 regulatory T cells. The overall study: T-allo10 is a Tr1-enriched, alloantigen-specific CD4 T cell product made in vitro. General observations from the study: Compared with non-type 1 regulatory T cells, type 1 regulatory T cells showed a more restricted TCR repertoire.

TCRdb ran MiXCR on the reads and lists one entry per CDR3 protein. There are about 62,000 distinct CDR3 sequences in the sample; 60% to 80% occur only once, and 1.8% lies in the top ten. Sequenced input: cultured non-Tr1 T cells, either the whole culture or a sorted T cell fraction (not recorded which). This TCR derives from a human donor in good health.

The CDR3 DNA is TGCGCCAGCAGCCGGTCGGGACAGGGGGCAAGGGAGCAGTACTTC. This encodes CASSRSGQGAREQYF. The chain recombines TRBV4-1 with TRBJ2-7; 12 positions match TRBD1. There are 15 residues in the CDR3. The junction had 8 bases not matched to a gene; V was cut back by 4 bases and J by 7 bases. Germline CDR1 reads MGHRA; CDR2 reads YSYEKL.